These 23 T cell receptor beta chains were all obtained from the same sample, sequenced in a study of T cell clones after liver transplantation. The assay was immunoSEQ multiplex PCR, and TCRdb's table has in-frame clones only and misses some. The data show about 6,100 clones, roughly 85% seen once. The sample here was CD8+ T cells from blood, taken 24 months after liver transplant. These receptors were taken from a human patient who received a liver transplant. Some T cells may be provided by the graft donor.

V gene TRBV19 combines with J gene TRBJ2-3; the match to TRBD1 covers 7 bases. From germline, CDR1 is LNHDA and CDR2 SQIVND (reference sequence). V was clipped by 3 bases and J by 2 bases; unmatched bases: 26. The CDR3 totals 22 residues. CDR3 coding DNA: TGTGCCAGTAGTATCGGGTCAGGGCAGGGCAACGAACAGGGGTCCCACACAGATACGCAGTATTTT. Its translation is CASSIGSGQGNEQGSHTDTQYF.

This sequence joins TRBV2 and TRBJ1-4; possibly TRBD1 for D (6 bases). The V end was cut by 5 bases, the J end by 7 bases, with 11 bases between. CDR1 SNHLY and CDR2 FYNNEI come from the germline V gene. The CDR3 consists of 13 residues. The CDR3 loop is CASSRGGIEKLFF. For the CDR3, the DNA is TGTGCCAGCAGTCGAGGGGGAATTGAAAAACTGTTTTTT.

The chain employs TRBV23-1 and TRBJ1-6; D remains unclear. TRBV23-1 is known as an ORF, though its function is uncertain. V lost 2 bases to trimming and J lost 6 bases, with 8 bases between them. CDR3 length: 14 amino acids. CDR3 in amino acids: CASSQGRTNSPLHF. The CDR3 DNA reads as TGCGCCAGCAGTCAAGGGCGTACTAATTCACCCCTCCACTTT.

The chain recombines TRBV29-1 with TRBJ2-2; D is perhaps TRBD2 (5 bases). The CDR3 sequence is 14 residues long. V dropped 2 bases and J dropped 4 bases, with 11 bases sitting between them. CDR1 and CDR2 (germline): SQVTM, ANQGSEA. The CDR3 DNA reads as TGCAGCGTTGAACGCTGGGGAGCCACCGGGGAGCTGTTTTTT. Amino acid sequence: CSVERWGATGELFF.

The J gene is TRBJ2-7, the V gene TRBV27; 10 nucleotides agree with TRBD1. CDR1 MNHEY and CDR2 SMNVEV come from the germline V gene (reference sequence). Trimming at V came to 2 bases and at J to 1 base, leaving 5 bases not matched to a gene. This CDR3 is 16 amino acids long. The DNA of the CDR3 is TGTGCCAGCAGTTTACGGCGGGGACAGGGGTCCTACGAGCAGTACTTC. It translates to CASSLRRGQGSYEQYF.

This clone is deemed large (0.1 to 1%). V usage is TRBV27 and J usage is TRBJ1-2; tentatively, D is TRBD1 (6 bases). Germline CDR1 MNHEY, CDR2 SMNVEV (reference sequence). CDR3 length: 15 residues. Trimming removed 2 bases from V and 4 bases from J, with 14 bases in between. The CDR3 spells CASSLGTGSVYGYTF. The CDR3, as DNA: TGTGCCAGCAGTTTAGGCACAGGGTCGGTCTATGGCTACACCTTC.

The V gene is TRBV6-5, the J gene TRBJ2-1; 7 positions agree with TRBD1. Trimming removed 4 bases from V and 4 bases from J; junction bases left unmatched: 10. Germline V gene data show CDR1 as MNHEY and CDR2 as SVGAGI. This CDR3 is built from 16 residues. CDR3 bases: TGTGCCAGCAGTTTGGGACAGCTTAAAGTTTACAATGAGCAGTTCTTC. Encoded protein: CASSLGQLKVYNEQFF.

The gene calls are TRBV6-1 and TRBJ1-2, with 7 nucleotides matching TRBD1. Trimming at V came to 1 base and at J to 4 bases, leaving 3 bases not matched to a gene. This CDR3 region has 14 residues. CDR1 is MNHNS, CDR2 SASEGT, per germline. Written as DNA, the CDR3 is TGTGCCAGCAGTGAAGGGGACAGCTCCTATGGCTACACCTTC. Protein sequence: CASSEGDSSYGYTF.

The chain employs TRBV6-6 and TRBJ2-7; tentatively, D is TRBD2 (6 bases). Germline V gene lookup returns CDR1 MNHNY and CDR2 SVGAGI (reference sequence). The V end lost 7 bases, the J end lost 7 bases, and 11 bases lay between the germline ends. The CDR3 covers 11 residues. DNA of the CDR3: TGTGCCAGCACTCCAGGAGGGGAGCAGTACTTC. Translating it yields CASTPGGEQYF.

J is TRBJ2-5 and V is TRBV21-1; the table assigns TRBD1, which was not confirmed against the DNA. TRBV21-1 is shown as a pseudogene. This CDR3 is 15 amino acids long. The CDR3 DNA reads as TGTGCCAGCAGCAACCCGGACAGTGACCAAGAGACCCAGTACTTC. Protein sequence: CASSNPDSDQETQYF.

This clone ranks as medium-sized. This chain uses TRBV7-9 with TRBJ1-1; D remains unclear. CDR3 length equals 12 residues. Trimming took 3 bases from V and 6 from J, leaving 8 bases between them. Germline values: CDR1 SEHNR, CDR2 FQNEAQ (reference sequence). Here the CDR3 reads CASSFGEAEAFF. DNA for the CDR3: TGTGCCAGCAGCTTCGGGGAGGCTGAAGCTTTCTTT.

The V and J genes are TRBV7-9 and TRBJ2-6; D gene uncertain. The CDR3 loop spans 18 amino acids. Trimming stripped 5 bases from V and 5 bases from J, with 22 bases between. The germline gives CDR1 SEHNR, CDR2 FQNEAQ (reference sequence). CDR3 loop: CASSAGVYQQSRANVLTF. As DNA, the CDR3 is TGTGCCAGCAGCGCTGGAGTATACCAACAAAGTCGGGCCAACGTCCTGACTTTC.

The chain links TRBV28 to TRBJ1-1; TRBD1 might be the D (5 bases). Germline V gene data show CDR1 as MDHEN and CDR2 as SYDVKM. The CDR3 has 14 amino acids. V lost 2 bases and J lost 0, with 7 bases in between. CDR3 DNA sequence: TGTGCCAGCAGTTTAATAGGGGTGAACACTGAAGCTTTCTTT. This encodes CASSLIGVNTEAFF.

This clone has just one count. The CDR3 is CASSYSNPGGEEKLFF. CDR3 coding DNA: TGTGCCAGCAGTTACTCTAACCCAGGAGGGGAGGAAAAACTGTTTTTT. The chain employs TRBV6-6 and TRBJ1-4; TRBD1 might be the D (5 bases). CDR3 length: 16 residues. CDR1 and CDR2 (germline): MNHNY, SVGAGI (reference sequence). Trimming removed 0 bases from V and 8 bases from J, with 16 bases in between.

This clone showed up just once. V is TRBV10-3 and J is TRBJ1-5; D gene unclear. The CDR3 runs 12 residues. The germline V and J ends were trimmed by 2 bases and 1 base, with 0 bases remaining between them. Germline V gene data show CDR1 as ENHRY and CDR2 as SYGVKD. The CDR3 sequence is CAISESNQPQHF. CDR3 bases: TGTGCCATCAGTGAGAGCAATCAGCCCCAGCATTTT.

V and J are TRBV11-2 and TRBJ2-3, with 16 nucleotides matching TRBD2. The CDR3 length is 16 residues. The J segment lost 4 bases and the V segment lost 5 bases, leaving 3 bases of the junction unmatched. The germline gives CDR1 SGHAT, CDR2 FQNNGV. The CDR3: CASSPGTSGGADTQYF. The CDR3 coding sequence is TGTGCCAGCAGCCCTGGGACTAGCGGGGGGGCAGATACGCAGTATTTT.

This clone was recorded only once. The genes are TRBV4-3 and TRBJ1-5; perhaps TRBD1 as D (5 bases). This CDR3 contains 15 residues. From germline, CDR1 is LGHNA and CDR2 YSLEER. Trimming left V 0 bases short and J 7 bases short, with 13 bases between. DNA for the CDR3: TGCGCCAGCAGCCAAGATGGGTCAGGGAGACAGCCCCAGCATTTT. It specifies CASSQDGSGRQPQHF.

The V call is TRBV7-3, the J call TRBJ2-2, with 7 bases that match TRBD2. Unmatched junction bases numbered 2, after V lost 10 bases and J lost 3 bases. The length of the CDR3 is 12 residues. CDR1 is SGHTA and CDR2 is FQGTGA in the germline V gene. Here the CDR3 DNA reads TGTGCCACCGCGGGGGACACCGGGGAGCTGTTTTTT. It specifies CATAGDTGELFF.

Regarding this clone: The likely explanation is a read error, given a far larger clone one base away. Other DNA variants within this sample encode the same CDR3. This sequence joins TRBV5-4 and TRBJ2-3, with 11 bases matching TRBD2. J was trimmed by 4 bases and V by 4 bases; bases with no gene match: 14. CDR3 size: 18 residues. Germline CDR1 is SGHNT and CDR2 is YYREEE (reference sequence). This chain's CDR3 is CASSQDIAGGLLSDTQYF. CDR3 nucleotide sequence: TGTGCCAGCAGCCAAGATATAGCGGGGGGGCTTTTATCAGATACGCAGTATTTT.

The chain employs TRBV27 and TRBJ1-1; 10 bases line up with TRBD1. CDR1 and CDR2 from the germline V gene are MNHEY and SMNVEV (reference sequence). This CDR3 spans 14 amino acids. The V and J ends lost 5 bases and 3 bases, in that order; junction bases with no gene match: 3. Here the CDR3 reads CASSPGQGDTEAFF. CDR3 DNA: TGTGCCAGCAGTCCTGGACAGGGGGACACTGAAGCTTTCTTT.

The gene calls are TRBV4-2 and TRBJ2-7; no clear D. V lost 4 bases, J lost 2 bases, and 12 bases lay in between. The CDR3 length is 14 residues. Looked up from germline, CDR1 is LGHNA and CDR2 is YNFKEQ. CDR3 in DNA: TGTGCCAGCAGCCCTGGGAACGGTCCCTACGAGCAGTACTTC. This codes for CASSPGNGPYEQYF.

As to this clone: This sequence may be a read error, since a much larger clone differs from it by one base. The V call is TRBV27, the J call TRBJ1-6; the match to TRBD1 covers 8 bases. CDR3 length: 14 amino acids. J was trimmed by 10 bases and V by 8 bases; bases with no gene match: 10. Germline-derived CDR1 and CDR2 are MNHEY and SMNVEV (reference sequence). The CDR3 bases are TGTGCCAGCGGCAGGACAGGGCTAAGGTCACCCCTCCACTTT. It codes for CASGRTGLRSPLHF.

V usage is TRBV27 and J usage is TRBJ1-2; D perhaps matches TRBD1 (6 bases). The CDR3 runs to 14 residues. Germline CDR1 reads MNHEY; CDR2 reads SMNVEV (reference sequence). V was clipped by 10 bases and J by 2 bases, with 17 bases between them. This CDR3 is CATRPLTGNYGYTF. CDR3 DNA sequence: TGTGCCACCCGCCCCCTCACAGGGAACTATGGCTACACCTTC.